One and the same sample provided the 22 T cell receptor beta chains below, sequenced in a study of blood T cell repertoires in COVID-19. Here immunoSEQ multiplex PCR was the method, and the copy in TCRdb shows in-frame clones only, minus some. The sample includes over 55,000 clones, 87% of them seen just once. Sequencing input: peripheral blood. These receptors came from a woman aged 80 or older with acute or convalescent COVID-19.

The chain recombines TRBV12-3 or TRBV12-4 with TRBJ2-3; possibly TRBD1 for D (6 bases). This CDR3 has 12 residues. Trimming removed 5 bases at V and 10 bases at J, with 13 bases between. CDR3 sequence: CASSPYRVAQYF. Written as DNA, the CDR3 is TGTGCCAGCAGTCCGTACAGGGTTGCGCAGTATTTT.

V and J are TRBV9 and TRBJ1-1, with 7 bases fitting TRBD1. CDR3 length: 16 residues. From germline, CDR1 is SGDLS and CDR2 YYNGEE. V gave up 0 bases and J gave up 3 bases; unmatched junction bases: 8. The CDR3 bases are TGTGCCAGCAGCGTAGGGACAGGTATGGCGCACACTGAAGCTTTCTTT. Translation gives CASSVGTGMAHTEAFF.

The V call is TRBV2, the J call TRBJ1-5; D is perhaps TRBD1 (5 bases). Trimming took 11 bases from V and 8 from J, leaving 16 bases between them. This CDR3 contains 12 residues. Germline CDR1 is SNHLY and CDR2 is FYNNEI. CDR3 region: CAFGGVDEPQHF. CDR3 DNA sequence: TGTGCCTTCGGGGGAGTAGATGAGCCCCAGCATTTT.

The CDR3 loop reads CASSTGQSYGYTF. The DNA of the CDR3 is TGTGCCAGCAGCACGGGACAGTCCTATGGCTACACCTTC. The V and J genes are TRBV6-2 or TRBV6-3 and TRBJ1-2; 7 bases map to TRBD1. Trimming removed 6 bases from V and 4 bases from J; junction bases left unmatched: 5. Germline V CDR1 and CDR2: MNHEY, SVGEGT. The CDR3 contains 13 residues.

V gene TRBV2 combines with J gene TRBJ1-1; D gene unclear. V lost 5 bases, J lost 0 bases, and 10 bases lay in between. The CDR3 contains 14 residues. Germline V gene sequence: CDR1 SNHLY, CDR2 FYNNEI. The CDR3 DNA reads as TGTGCCAGCAGTCGGTTGGTAATGAACACTGAAGCTTTCTTT. Translated: CASSRLVMNTEAFF.

The chain links TRBV19 to TRBJ1-5; D gene uncertain. Between the trimmed V and J ends, which lost 7 bases and 1 base, there was a span of 11 bases. The CDR3 is 14 residues long. Germline loops: CDR1 LNHDA, CDR2 SQIVND (reference sequence). Here the CDR3 DNA reads TGTGCCAGTAATGAGGGAGGGAGCAATCAGCCCCAGCATTTT. Its protein product is CASNEGGSNQPQHF. Complete variable domain (other parts from reference TRBV19 and TRBJ1-5): DGGITQSPKYLFRKEGQNVTLSCEQNLNHDAMYWYRQDPGQGLRLIYYSQIVNDFQKGDIAEGYSVSREKKESFPLTVTSAQKNPTAFYLCASNEGGSNQPQHFGDGTRLSIL.

The V gene is TRBV6-5, the J gene TRBJ2-7, with D possibly matching TRBD1 (5 bases). Per the germline V gene, CDR1 is MNHEY and CDR2 is SVGAGI. The CDR3 contains 13 residues. Between the trimmed V and J ends, which lost 7 bases and 0 bases, there was a span of 10 bases. The CDR3 is CASTPGHSYEQYF. As DNA, the CDR3 is TGTGCCAGCACTCCTGGACACTCCTACGAGCAGTACTTC.

V and J are TRBV5-4 and TRBJ2-1, with 15 nucleotides matching TRBD2. Germline CDR1 SGHNT, CDR2 YYREEE (reference sequence). This CDR3 is 18 amino acids long. The ends lost 5 bases at V and 7 bases at J; junction bases unmatched: 13. The CDR3 DNA reads TGTGCCAGCAGAGCGGGACTAGCGGGAGGCATCGTTCGAAATGAGCAGTTCTTC. Protein product: CASRAGLAGGIVRNEQFF. Full variable domain (remainder filled in from reference TRBV5-4 and TRBJ2-1): ETGVTQSPTHLIKTRGQQVTLRCSSQSGHNTVSWYQQALGQGPQFIFQYYREEENGRGNFPPRFSGLQFPNYSSELNVNALELDDSALYLCASRAGLAGGIVRNEQFFGPGTRLTVL.

This CDR3 is CASRTGQGAGGYTF. CDR3 sequence (DNA): TGTGCCAGCAGGACGGGACAGGGGGCTGGAGGCTACACCTTC. The genes are TRBV28 and TRBJ1-2; 12 bases fit TRBD1. Germline CDR1 MDHEN, CDR2 SYDVKM. The CDR3 covers 14 residues. Trimming took 6 bases from V and 8 from J; bases not matched to a gene: 7.

The chain uses TRBV4-1 and TRBJ1-5; D gene ambiguous. CDR1 is MGHRA, CDR2 YSYEKL, per germline. The CDR3 loop spans 13 amino acids. The germline V and J ends were trimmed by 2 bases and 5 bases, with 7 bases remaining between them. The CDR3 loop reads CASSQQLYQPQHF. CDR3 coding DNA: TGCGCCAGCAGCCAACAGTTATATCAGCCCCAGCATTTT.

In the case of this clone: One end of the junction varies from germline; a read error may be responsible. The chain couples TRBV18 to TRBJ2-6; 7 nucleotides align to TRBD1. The CDR3 is 20 residues long. Germline V lookup: CDR1 KGHSH, CDR2 LQKENI. CDR3 in amino acids: CANSSIQLQGSSSGANVLTF. In DNA, the CDR3 is TGTGCCAACTCATCCATTCAGTTACAGGGGTCTTCCTCTGGGGCCAACGTCCTGACTTTC.

The rearrangement uses TRBV7-2 and TRBJ1-3; D unclear. Germline V gene sequence: CDR1 SGHTA, CDR2 FQGNSA. Between the trimmed V and J ends, which lost 5 bases and 4 bases, there was a span of 15 bases. The CDR3 has 15 amino acids. The CDR3 coding sequence is TGTGCCAGCAGCATCTGGGCGGGGAGCGGAAACACCATATATTTT. As protein: CASSIWAGSGNTIYF.

The CDR3 spells CASSFRGRESPLHF. The CDR3 DNA reads as TGTGCCAGCAGTTTTCGGGGGAGGGAGTCACCCCTCCACTTT. The genes are TRBV6-2 or TRBV6-3 and TRBJ1-6; tentatively, D is TRBD1 (5 bases). V was trimmed by 4 bases and J by 10 bases, leaving 14 bases between them. The germline CDR1 and CDR2 sequences are MNHEY and SVGEGT. The CDR3 runs 14 residues.

The chain links TRBV24-1 to TRBJ1-1; no definite D call. The ends were cut back, 9 bases at V and 4 bases at J, with 14 bases in the middle. The CDR3 spans 13 residues. Germline CDR1 KGHDR, CDR2 SFDVKD. In DNA, the CDR3 is TGTGCCACCCGATCACTCGTCGGCACTGAAGCTTTCTTT. Amino acid sequence: CATRSLVGTEAFF.

V is TRBV6-1 and J is TRBJ2-2; possibly TRBD2 for D (5 bases). V lost 7 bases and J lost 5, with 14 bases in between. The CDR3 is made up of 14 amino acids. Germline V gives CDR1 MNHNS, CDR2 SASEGT. The CDR3 nucleotides are TGTGCCAGCATACGTCATAGAGGGACCGGGGAGCTGTTTTTT. It codes for CASIRHRGTGELFF.

The chain has TRBV11-2 and TRBJ2-3; D is possibly TRBD1 (5 bases). The CDR3 runs 16 residues. V dropped 1 base and J dropped 0 bases, with 11 bases sitting between them. Germline lookup yields CDR1 SGHAT and CDR2 FQNNGV. The CDR3: CASSLVRGRSTDTQYF. The CDR3 region has the DNA TGTGCCAGCAGCTTAGTAAGGGGCCGGAGCACAGATACGCAGTATTTT.

The V gene is TRBV5-1, the J gene TRBJ2-1; TRBD1 might be the D (6 bases). Germline V CDR1 and CDR2: SGHRS, YFSETQ. The CDR3 spans 13 residues. Trimming stripped 0 bases from V and 6 bases from J, with 7 bases between. This CDR3 reads CASSLGTVNEQFF. The CDR3 DNA reads TGCGCCAGCAGCTTGGGGACAGTCAATGAGCAGTTCTTC. Looking up the rest from reference TRBV5-1 and TRBJ2-1 gives the full variable domain: KAGVTQTPRYLIKTRGQQVTLSCSPISGHRSVSWYQQTPGQGLQFLFEYFSETQRNKGNFPGRFSGRQFSNSRSEMNVSTLELGDSALYLCASSLGTVNEQFFGPGTRLTVL.

V is TRBV12-3 or TRBV12-4 and J is TRBJ1-1, with a possible D match to TRBD1 (6 bases). The CDR3 contains 12 residues. V lost 5 bases to trimming and J lost 8 bases, with 12 bases between them. The CDR3 sequence: CASSLTGLEAFF. The CDR3, as DNA: TGTGCCAGCAGTCTGACAGGCTTGGAAGCTTTCTTT.

The chain uses TRBV24-1 and TRBJ2-1; TRBD1 agrees at 11 bases. This CDR3 has 16 residues. J gave up 7 bases and V 3 bases, and 7 bases lay outside the gene matches. CDR1 is KGHDR and CDR2 is SFDVKD in the germline V gene. CDR3 loop: CATSDLPGQGVNEQFF. CDR3 DNA sequence: TGTGCCACCAGTGATCTACCGGGACAGGGGGTAAATGAGCAGTTCTTC.

This clone was detected only once. The chain is built from TRBV6-5 and TRBJ2-6; D is undetermined. Per the germline V gene, CDR1 is MNHEY and CDR2 is SVGAGI. CDR3 size: 13 residues. The germline V and J ends were trimmed by 10 bases and 0 bases, with 7 bases remaining between them. CDR3 loop: CATSSSGANVLTF. The CDR3 bases are TGTGCCACTTCGAGCTCTGGGGCCAACGTCCTGACTTTC.

CDR3 amino acids: CAWSSRAGIHGTEAFF. As DNA, the CDR3 is TGTGCCTGGAGTTCTCGGGCAGGGATACATGGCACTGAAGCTTTCTTT. The chain employs TRBV30 and TRBJ1-1; possible D gene TRBD1, 5 bases. This CDR3 comprises 16 residues. Germline V gene sequence: CDR1 GTSNPN, CDR2 SVGIG (reference sequence). The V and J ends lost 2 bases and 4 bases respectively, with 20 bases between them.

This chain links TRBV11-3 with TRBJ2-1, with 14 positions matching TRBD2. The CDR3 has 18 amino acids. Unmatched junction bases numbered 9, after V lost 1 base and J lost 7 bases. Germline-derived CDR1 and CDR2 are SGHNT and YENEEA. The CDR3 DNA sequence: TGTGCCAGCAGCTTAGGGCTGACTAGCGGGGGGGGTTTAAATGAGCAGTTCTTC. Translated, it gives CASSLGLTSGGGLNEQFF. The complete variable domain, with remaining parts taken from reference TRBV11-3 and TRBJ2-1, reads EAGVVQSPRYKIIEKKQPVAFWCNPISGHNTLYWYLQNLGQGPELLIRYENEEAVDDSQLPKDRFSAERLKGVDSTLKIQPAELGDSAVYLCASSLGLTSGGGLNEQFFGPGTRLTVL.